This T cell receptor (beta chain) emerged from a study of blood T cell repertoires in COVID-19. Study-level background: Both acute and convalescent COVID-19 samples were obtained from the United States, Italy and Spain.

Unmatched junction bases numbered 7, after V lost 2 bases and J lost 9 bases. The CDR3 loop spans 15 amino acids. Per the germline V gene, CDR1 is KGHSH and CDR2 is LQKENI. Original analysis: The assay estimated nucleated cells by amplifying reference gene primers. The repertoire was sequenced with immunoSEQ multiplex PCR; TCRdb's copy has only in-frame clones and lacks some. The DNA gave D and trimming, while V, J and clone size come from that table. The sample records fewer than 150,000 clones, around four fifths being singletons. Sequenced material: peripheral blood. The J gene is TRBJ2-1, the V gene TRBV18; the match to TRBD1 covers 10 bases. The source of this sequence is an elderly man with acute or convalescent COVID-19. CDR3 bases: TGTGCCAGCTCACCAAGCGGACAGGGGGTCTCTGAGCAGTTCTTC. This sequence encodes CASSPSGQGVSEQFF.